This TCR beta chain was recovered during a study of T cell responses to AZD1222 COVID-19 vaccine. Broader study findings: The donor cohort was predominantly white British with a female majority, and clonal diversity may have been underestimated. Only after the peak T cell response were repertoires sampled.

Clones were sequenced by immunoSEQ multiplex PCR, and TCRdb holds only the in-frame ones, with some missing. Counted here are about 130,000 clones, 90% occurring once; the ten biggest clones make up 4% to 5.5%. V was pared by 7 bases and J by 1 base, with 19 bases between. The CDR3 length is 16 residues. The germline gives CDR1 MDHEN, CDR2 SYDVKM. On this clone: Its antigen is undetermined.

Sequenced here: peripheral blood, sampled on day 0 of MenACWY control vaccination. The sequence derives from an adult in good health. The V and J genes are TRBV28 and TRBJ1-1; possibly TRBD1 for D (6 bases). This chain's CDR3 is CASTPGSGVPNTEAFF. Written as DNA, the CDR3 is TGTGCCAGCACCCCGGGTTCAGGGGTCCCGAACACTGAAGCTTTCTTT.